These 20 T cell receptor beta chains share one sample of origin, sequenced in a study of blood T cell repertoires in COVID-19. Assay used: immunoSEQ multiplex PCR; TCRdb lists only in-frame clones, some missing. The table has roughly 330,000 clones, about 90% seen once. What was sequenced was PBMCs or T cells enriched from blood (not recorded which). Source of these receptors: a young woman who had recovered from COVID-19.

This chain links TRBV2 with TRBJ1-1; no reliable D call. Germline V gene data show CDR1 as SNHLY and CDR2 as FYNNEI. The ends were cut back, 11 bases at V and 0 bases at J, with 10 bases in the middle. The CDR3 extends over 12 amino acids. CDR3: CAVQVVNTEAFF. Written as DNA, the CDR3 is TGTGCCGTACAAGTGGTGAACACTGAAGCTTTCTTT.

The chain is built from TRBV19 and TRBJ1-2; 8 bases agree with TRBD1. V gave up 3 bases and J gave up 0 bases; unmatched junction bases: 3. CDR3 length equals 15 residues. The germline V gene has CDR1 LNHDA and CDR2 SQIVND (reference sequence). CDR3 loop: CASSIATGANYGYTF. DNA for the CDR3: TGTGCCAGTAGTATCGCGACAGGGGCTAACTATGGCTACACCTTC. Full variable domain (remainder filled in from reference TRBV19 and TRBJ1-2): DGGITQSPKYLFRKEGQNVTLSCEQNLNHDAMYWYRQDPGQGLRLIYYSQIVNDFQKGDIAEGYSVSREKKESFPLTVTSAQKNPTAFYLCASSIATGANYGYTFGSGTRLTVV.

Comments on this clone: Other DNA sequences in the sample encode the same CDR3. CDR3 loop: CASSVGRQETQYF. The CDR3, as DNA: TGTGCCAGCAGTGTAGGGAGGCAAGAGACCCAGTACTTC. The chain has TRBV2 and TRBJ2-5; D may be TRBD2 (6 bases). V was pared by 4 bases and J by 2 bases, with 8 bases between. The CDR3 runs to 13 residues. Looked up from germline, CDR1 is SNHLY and CDR2 is FYNNEI.

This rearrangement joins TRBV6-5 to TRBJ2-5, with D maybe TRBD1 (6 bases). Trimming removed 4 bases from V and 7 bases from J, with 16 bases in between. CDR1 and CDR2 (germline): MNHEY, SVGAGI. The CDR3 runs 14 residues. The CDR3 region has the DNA TGTGCCAGCAGTTCCCCCAGGGGAAAAGGGACCCAGTACTTC. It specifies CASSSPRGKGTQYF.

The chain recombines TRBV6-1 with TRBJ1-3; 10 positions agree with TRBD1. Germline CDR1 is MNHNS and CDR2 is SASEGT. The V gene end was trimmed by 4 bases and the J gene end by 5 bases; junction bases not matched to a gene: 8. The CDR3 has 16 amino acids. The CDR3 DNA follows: TGTGCCAGCAGTGCACCCCGGGACAGGGGCCGAAACACCATATATTTT. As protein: CASSAPRDRGRNTIYF.

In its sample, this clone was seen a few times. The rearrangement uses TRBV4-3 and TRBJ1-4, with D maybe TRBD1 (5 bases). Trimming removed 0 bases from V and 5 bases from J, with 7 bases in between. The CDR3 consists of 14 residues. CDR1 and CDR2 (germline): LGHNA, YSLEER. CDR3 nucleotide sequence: TGCGCCAGCAGCCAAGATCGGGGGAATGAAAAACTGTTTTTT. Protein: CASSQDRGNEKLFF.

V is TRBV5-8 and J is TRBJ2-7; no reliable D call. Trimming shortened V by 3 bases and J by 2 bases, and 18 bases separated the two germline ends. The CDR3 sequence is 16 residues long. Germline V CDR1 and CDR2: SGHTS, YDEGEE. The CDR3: CASSYVFSEIPYEQYF. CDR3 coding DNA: TGTGCCAGCAGCTACGTTTTCAGTGAAATACCCTACGAGCAGTACTTC.

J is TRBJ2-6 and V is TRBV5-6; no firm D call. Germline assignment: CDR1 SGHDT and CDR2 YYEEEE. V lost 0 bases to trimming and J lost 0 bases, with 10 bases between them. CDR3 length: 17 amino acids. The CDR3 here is CASSLGLYRSGANVLTF. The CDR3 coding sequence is TGTGCCAGCAGCTTGGGACTTTACCGCTCTGGGGCCAACGTCCTGACTTTC.

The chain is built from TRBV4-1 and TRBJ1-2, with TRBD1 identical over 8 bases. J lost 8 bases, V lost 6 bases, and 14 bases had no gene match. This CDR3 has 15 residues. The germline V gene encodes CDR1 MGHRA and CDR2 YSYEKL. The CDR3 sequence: CASSLTGQVLGGYTF. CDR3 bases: TGCGCCAGCAGTTTAACGGGACAGGTCTTGGGAGGCTACACCTTC.

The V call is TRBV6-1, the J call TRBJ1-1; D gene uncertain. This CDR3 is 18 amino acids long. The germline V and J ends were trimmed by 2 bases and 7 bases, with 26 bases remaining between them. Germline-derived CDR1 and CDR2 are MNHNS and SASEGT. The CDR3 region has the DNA TGTGCCAGCAGTGAAATGATATGGGCGGAAGGAATTGGAGGTGAAGCTTTCTTT. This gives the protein CASSEMIWAEGIGGEAFF.

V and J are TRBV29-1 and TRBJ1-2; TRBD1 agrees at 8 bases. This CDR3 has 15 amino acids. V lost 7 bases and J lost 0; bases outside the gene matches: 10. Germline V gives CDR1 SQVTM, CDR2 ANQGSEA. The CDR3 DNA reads TGCAGCGCAAGACAGGGGAACGGCCCTAACTATGGCTACACCTTC. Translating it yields CSARQGNGPNYGYTF. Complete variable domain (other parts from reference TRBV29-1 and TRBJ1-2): SAVISQKPSRDICQRGTSLTIQCQVDSQVTMMFWYRQQPGQSLTLIATANQGSEATYESGFVIDKFPISRPNLTFSTLTVSNMSPEDSSIYLCSARQGNGPNYGYTFGSGTRLTVV.

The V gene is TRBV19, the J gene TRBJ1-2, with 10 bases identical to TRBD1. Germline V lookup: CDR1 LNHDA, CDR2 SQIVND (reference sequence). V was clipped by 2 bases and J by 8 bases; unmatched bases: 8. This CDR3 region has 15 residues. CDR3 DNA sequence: TGTGCCAGTAGTATAACTTCGGACAGGGGGAACGGCTACACCTTC. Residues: CASSITSDRGNGYTF.

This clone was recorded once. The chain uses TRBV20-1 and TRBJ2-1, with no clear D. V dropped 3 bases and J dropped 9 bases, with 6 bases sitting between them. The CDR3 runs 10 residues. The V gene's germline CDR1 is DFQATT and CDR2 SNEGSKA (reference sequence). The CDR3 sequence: CSASPSEQFF. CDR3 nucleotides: TGCAGTGCTAGTCCCAGTGAGCAGTTCTTC.

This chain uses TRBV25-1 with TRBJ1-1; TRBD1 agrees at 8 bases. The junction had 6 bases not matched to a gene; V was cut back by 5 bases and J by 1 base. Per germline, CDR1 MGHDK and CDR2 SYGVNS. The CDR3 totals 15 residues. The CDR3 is CASSPHRGTNTEAFF. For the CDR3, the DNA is TGTGCCAGCAGTCCACACAGGGGGACGAACACTGAAGCTTTCTTT. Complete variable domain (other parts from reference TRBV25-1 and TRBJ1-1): EADIYQTPRYLVIGTGKKITLECSQTMGHDKMYWYQQDPGMELHLIHYSYGVNSTEKGDLSSESTVSRIRTEHFPLTLESARPSHTSQYLCASSPHRGTNTEAFFGQGTRLTVV.

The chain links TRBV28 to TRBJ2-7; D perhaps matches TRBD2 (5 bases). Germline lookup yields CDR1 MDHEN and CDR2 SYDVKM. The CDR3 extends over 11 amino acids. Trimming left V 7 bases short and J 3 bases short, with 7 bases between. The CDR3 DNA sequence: TGTGCCAGCAAAGGAGGCTACGAGCAGTACTTC. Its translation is CASKGGYEQYF.

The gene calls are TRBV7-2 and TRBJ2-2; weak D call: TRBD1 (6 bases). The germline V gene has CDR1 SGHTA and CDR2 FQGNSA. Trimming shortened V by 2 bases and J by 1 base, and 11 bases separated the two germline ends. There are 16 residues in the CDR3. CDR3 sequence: CASSLNRRGNTGELFF. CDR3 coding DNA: TGTGCCAGCAGCTTAAATCGCAGGGGGAACACCGGGGAGCTGTTTTTT.

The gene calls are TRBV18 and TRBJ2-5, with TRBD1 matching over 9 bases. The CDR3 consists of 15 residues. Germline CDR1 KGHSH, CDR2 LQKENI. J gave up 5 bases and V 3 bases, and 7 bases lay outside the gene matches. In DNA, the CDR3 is TGTGCCAGCTCACCCCCGGGACAGGGCCCCGAGACCCAGTACTTC. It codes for CASSPPGQGPETQYF. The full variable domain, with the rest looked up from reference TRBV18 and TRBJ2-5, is NAGVMQNPRHLVRRRGQEARLRCSPMKGHSHVYWYRQLPEEGLKFMVYLQKENIIDESGMPKERFSAEFPKEGPSILRIQQVVRGDSAAYFCASSPPGQGPETQYFGPGTRLLVL.

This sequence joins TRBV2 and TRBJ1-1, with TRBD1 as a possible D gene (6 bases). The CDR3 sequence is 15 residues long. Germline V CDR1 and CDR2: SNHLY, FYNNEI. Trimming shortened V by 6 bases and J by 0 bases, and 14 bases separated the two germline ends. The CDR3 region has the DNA TGTGCCAGCAGGGATTCTACAGGGTTGAACACTGAAGCTTTCTTT. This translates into CASRDSTGLNTEAFF.

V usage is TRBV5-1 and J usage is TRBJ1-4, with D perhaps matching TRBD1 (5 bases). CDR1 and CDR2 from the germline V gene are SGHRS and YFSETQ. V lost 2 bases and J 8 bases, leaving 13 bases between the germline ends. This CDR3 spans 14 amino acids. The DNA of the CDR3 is TGCGCCAGCAGCTTTAGACAGAGTCACGAAAAACTGTTTTTT. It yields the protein CASSFRQSHEKLFF. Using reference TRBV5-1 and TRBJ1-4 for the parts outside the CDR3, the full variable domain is KAGVTQTPRYLIKTRGQQVTLSCSPISGHRSVSWYQQTPGQGLQFLFEYFSETQRNKGNFPGRFSGRQFSNSRSEMNVSTLELGDSALYLCASSFRQSHEKLFFGSGTQLSVL.

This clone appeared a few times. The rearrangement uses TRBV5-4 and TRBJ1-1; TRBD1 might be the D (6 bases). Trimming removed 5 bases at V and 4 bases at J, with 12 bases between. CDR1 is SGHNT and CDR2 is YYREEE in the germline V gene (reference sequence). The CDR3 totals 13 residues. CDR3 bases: TGTGCCAGCAGGGGGGACATTGCCACTGAAGCTTTCTTT. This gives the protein CASRGDIATEAFF.